A single sample gave rise to the 30 T cell receptor beta chains below, sequenced in a study of T cells in Graves' hyperthyroidism and ophthalmopathy. TCR beta CDR3 region amplification was performed from RNA transcripts. The study used the HTBI primer set for a first-round RT-PCR of the TCR CDR3. A single record per CDR3 protein comes from TCRdb applying MiXCR to the multiplex PCR reads. The sample lists around 520,000 distinct CDR3 sequences, about 24% occurring once. The sample taken for sequencing was blood. These TCRs come from a woman under 40 with Graves' ophthalmopathy.

There are a few counts of this clonotype. The CDR3 sequence: CASSPTVAPGELFF. CDR3 DNA sequence: TGTGCCAGCAGCCCGACAGTAGCCCCCGGGGAGCTGTTTTTT. V and J are TRBV7-2 and TRBJ2-2; possibly TRBD1 for D (5 bases). Germline V gene lookup returns CDR1 SGHTA and CDR2 FQGNSA. Between the trimmed V and J ends, which lost 5 bases and 6 bases, there was a span of 13 bases. The CDR3 runs 14 residues.

The genes are TRBV6-1 and TRBJ1-1, with TRBD1 as a possible D gene (5 bases). Trimming pared 6 bases from V and 3 bases from J, leaving 23 bases between. Germline V gives CDR1 MNHNS, CDR2 SASEGT. CDR3 length: 17 amino acids. DNA for the CDR3: TGTGCCAGCAGCCCCCTCCGGGGCAGCCGGAGGGACACTGAAGCTTTCTTT. It specifies CASSPLRGSRRDTEAFF.

J is TRBJ1-5 and V is TRBV6-1; 9 bases map to TRBD1. This CDR3 is 14 amino acids long. Unmatched junction bases numbered 5, after V lost 7 bases and J lost 4 bases. CDR1 and CDR2 (germline): MNHNS, SASEGT. CDR3 bases: TGTGCCAGCAAGACAGGGGGGGAAAATCAGCCCCAGCATTTT. As protein: CASKTGGENQPQHF.

Remarks on this clonotype: This may arise from a read error, as a much more abundant clone is one base away. This chain uses TRBV7-2 with TRBJ2-7, with a possible D match to TRBD1 (5 bases). The CDR3 totals 13 residues. V dropped 7 bases and J dropped 5 bases, with 15 bases sitting between them. In germline, CDR1 is SGHTA, CDR2 FQGNSA. The CDR3 is CASNSSRQHEQYF. CDR3 nucleotide sequence: TGTGCCAGCAACTCCTCGCGACAGCACGAGCAGTACTTC. The variable domain in full, with the rest retrieved from reference TRBV7-2 and TRBJ2-7, is GAGVSQSPSNKVTEKGKDVELRCDPISGHTALYWYRQSLGQGLEFLIYFQGNSAPDKSGLPSDRFSAERTGGSVSTLTIQRTQQEDSAVYLCASNSSRQHEQYFGPGTRLTVT.

About this clonotype: The junction does not match germline at one end; this may be a read error. V is TRBV11-2 and J is TRBJ1-1; D is ambiguous. CDR3 size: 14 residues. Per the germline V gene, CDR1 is SGHAT and CDR2 is FQNNGV. CDR3 in DNA: TGTGCCTGCAGCTTGAAGCTCTCCCCCACTGAAGCTTTCTTT. Its protein is CACSLKLSPTEAFF.

The chain recombines TRBV29-1 with TRBJ2-2; the match to TRBD2 covers 10 bases. Trimming took 4 bases from V and 6 from J; bases not matched to a gene: 5. The CDR3 is 14 amino acids. Germline lookup yields CDR1 SQVTM and CDR2 ANQGSEA. CDR3 sequence reads: CSVGASGRSGELFF. The DNA of the CDR3 is TGCAGCGTTGGCGCTAGCGGGAGATCCGGGGAGCTGTTTTTT.

The CDR3 sequence: CASSAAGGRNQPQHF. As DNA, the CDR3 is TGTGCCAGCAGTGCTGCAGGGGGACGCAATCAGCCCCAGCATTTT. The chain carries TRBV12-3 or TRBV12-4 and TRBJ1-5, with TRBD1 matching 7 bases. The CDR3 totals 15 residues. V lost 5 bases and J lost 2; bases outside the gene matches: 6.

This clonotype was observed at least ten times. The gene calls are TRBV11-2 and TRBJ1-3; TRBD1 matches 7 bases. Germline assignment: CDR1 SGHAT and CDR2 FQNNGV. Trimming at V came to 3 bases and at J to 0 bases, leaving 8 bases not matched to a gene. This CDR3 region has 17 residues. The CDR3 is CASSFPTGKPSGNTIYF. CDR3 DNA: TGTGCCAGCAGCTTCCCGACAGGGAAACCCTCTGGAAACACCATATATTTT.

This clonotype was recorded many times. V gene TRBV4-1 combines with J gene TRBJ1-1; D gene ambiguous. V lost 3 bases and J 1 base, leaving 9 bases between the germline ends. CDR3 size: 14 residues. Per germline, CDR1 MGHRA and CDR2 YSYEKL. CDR3 sequence reads: CASSQPRGNTEAFF. The CDR3 DNA is TGCGCCAGCAGCCAGCCCCGAGGGAACACTGAAGCTTTCTTT.

In its sample, this clonotype was seen many times. The chain joins TRBV12-3 or TRBV12-4 to TRBJ1-1, with D tentatively TRBD1 (6 bases). The germline V and J ends were trimmed by 3 bases and 6 bases, with 11 bases remaining between them. The CDR3 has 13 residues. The CDR3 DNA reads as TGTGCCAGCAGTTTTTTGGGGGGCCCTGAAGCTTTCTTT. This codes for CASSFLGGPEAFF.

Many counts were recorded for this clonotype. The J gene is TRBJ1-1, the V gene TRBV6-2 or TRBV6-3; perhaps TRBD1 as D (6 bases). V gave up 5 bases and J gave up 0 bases, with 13 bases separating them. The germline V gene has CDR1 MNHEY and CDR2 SVGEGT. The CDR3 sequence is 15 residues long. Here the CDR3 DNA reads TGTGCCAGCAGTGGGACACATCAAGTGAACACTGAAGCTTTCTTT. Its protein is CASSGTHQVNTEAFF.

This clonotype has just a few counts. The rearrangement uses TRBV6-5 and TRBJ1-6; a possible D gene is TRBD1 (5 bases). Between the trimmed V and J ends, which lost 4 bases and 9 bases, there was a span of 13 bases. Germline V lookup: CDR1 MNHEY, CDR2 SVGAGI. The CDR3 spans 14 residues. The CDR3 spells CASSSLPGGSPLHF. The DNA of the CDR3 is TGTGCCAGCAGTTCCTTGCCGGGGGGTTCACCCCTCCACTTT.

This clonotype was seen more than once but under ten times. V gene TRBV7-2 combines with J gene TRBJ1-1; D remains unclear. CDR1 SGHTA and CDR2 FQGNSA come from the germline V gene. The CDR3 runs 12 residues. Trimming removed 1 base at V and 11 bases at J, with 11 bases between. CDR3 amino acids: CASSLELDWAFF. For the CDR3, the DNA is TGTGCCAGCAGCTTAGAGTTGGATTGGGCTTTCTTT.

This clonotype was seen once. Since the CDR3 does not end with the conserved phenylalanine or tryptophan, this likely comes from a read error. The DNA of the CDR3 is TGTGCCAGCAGCGCGACAGAATCCAATCAGCCCCAGCATGTT. Protein sequence: CASSATESNQPQHV. The J gene is TRBJ1-5, the V gene TRBV9; tentative D call: TRBD1 (5 bases). The germline gives CDR1 SGDLS, CDR2 YYNGEE. V lost 3 bases and J 3 bases, leaving 10 bases between the germline ends. This CDR3 has 14 residues.

This clonotype was counted ten times or more. This sequence joins TRBV5-1 and TRBJ2-5; the match to TRBD2 covers 14 bases. Germline assignment: CDR1 SGHRS and CDR2 YFSETQ. This CDR3 has 16 amino acids. Trimming at V came to 4 bases and at J to 1 base, leaving 3 bases not matched to a gene. This CDR3 is CASSRGLAGVQETQYF. Written as DNA, the CDR3 is TGCGCCAGCAGCAGGGGACTAGCGGGGGTCCAAGAGACCCAGTACTTC.

V gene TRBV19 combines with J gene TRBJ1-5; a weak D match, TRBD1 (6 bases). The V end was cut by 3 bases, the J end by 3 bases, with 12 bases between. The CDR3 length is 15 residues. The germline V gene encodes CDR1 LNHDA and CDR2 SQIVND (reference sequence). CDR3 DNA: TGTGCCAGTAGTATTACAGGGATGGTCAATCAGCCCCAGCATTTT. Protein sequence: CASSITGMVNQPQHF.

The rearrangement joins TRBV3-1 to TRBJ2-7; D is uncertain. The CDR3 sequence is 15 residues long. Trimming pared 0 bases from V and 3 bases from J, leaving 12 bases between. The germline V gene has CDR1 LGHDT and CDR2 YNNKEL (reference sequence). CDR3 bases: TGTGCCAGCAGCCAAGATCCCGACGGCTACTACGAGCAGTACTTC. Translating it yields CASSQDPDGYYEQYF.

The chain uses TRBV3-1 and TRBJ2-7; possibly TRBD2 for D (6 bases). V was pared by 4 bases and J by 1 base, with 11 bases between. Germline values: CDR1 LGHDT, CDR2 YNNKEL (reference sequence). The CDR3 consists of 14 residues. The CDR3 sequence is CASSRGTPSYEQYF. The CDR3 DNA follows: TGTGCCAGCAGCCGGGGGACTCCGTCCTACGAGCAGTACTTC.

In its sample, this clonotype was seen many times. V gene TRBV20-1 combines with J gene TRBJ2-5; D gene unclear. This CDR3 comprises 12 residues. In germline, CDR1 is DFQATT, CDR2 SNEGSKA (reference sequence). V lost 3 bases, J lost 2 bases, and 7 bases lay in between. The CDR3 reads CSARLGQETQYF. Written as DNA, the CDR3 is TGCAGTGCTAGGCTCGGACAAGAGACCCAGTACTTC.

This clonotype has a count of ten or more. The CDR3 DNA follows: TGTGCCAGCAGCCCGTACAGACTTGTAGAGACCCAGTACTTC. This gives the protein CASSPYRLVETQYF. This chain connects TRBV7-2 to TRBJ2-5; the D is unclear. This CDR3 is 14 amino acids long. The germline V and J ends were trimmed by 5 bases and 4 bases, with 14 bases remaining between them. Looked up from germline, CDR1 is SGHTA and CDR2 is FQGNSA.

This clonotype was counted only a few times. A much larger clone lies one base from this, so it may be a read error. This chain connects TRBV29-1 to TRBJ1-2, with D uncertain. This CDR3 region has 12 residues. Trimming cost V 4 bases and J 1 base, with 7 bases left between them. Germline values: CDR1 SQVTM, CDR2 ANQGSEA. This chain's CDR3 is CSVGGSNYGYTF. In nucleotides, the CDR3 is TGCAGCGTTGGAGGGAGTAACTATGGCTACACCTTC.

This clonotype has more than one count but fewer than ten. This chain links TRBV7-9 with TRBJ2-7; 10 positions match TRBD1. Germline V gives CDR1 SEHNR, CDR2 FQNEAQ (reference sequence). The CDR3 sequence is 13 residues long. Germline trimming cut 5 bases from V and 6 bases from J; bases unmatched to any gene: 4. CDR3 sequence reads: CASSRQGAREQYF. For the CDR3, the DNA is TGTGCCAGCAGCAGACAGGGGGCGCGCGAGCAGTACTTC. Variable domain in full (rest from reference TRBV7-9 and TRBJ2-7): DTGVSQNPRHKITKRGQNVTFRCDPISEHNRLYWYRQTLGQGPEFLTYFQNEAQLEKSRLLSDRFSAERPKGSFSTLEIQRTEQGDSAMYLCASSRQGAREQYFGPGTRLTVT.

In nucleotides, the CDR3 is TGCGCCAGCAGCCCCGACGTAGGGATGAACACTGAAGCTTTCTTT. Amino acid sequence: CASSPDVGMNTEAFF. The genes are TRBV5-1 and TRBJ1-1, with D unclear. V lost 4 bases, J lost 0 bases, and 13 bases lay in between. The CDR3 sequence is 15 residues long. The germline gives CDR1 SGHRS, CDR2 YFSETQ.

This clonotype was seen repeatedly, ten times or more. CDR3 nucleotide sequence: TGTGCCAGCAGTACAGGGACAGGGGGCCTTCCCACTGAAGCTTTCTTT. This codes for CASSTGTGGLPTEAFF. The genes are TRBV27 and TRBJ1-1; 12 bases are a match to TRBD1. The CDR3 length is 16 residues. V shed 5 bases, J shed 4 bases, and the junction held 8 bases outside the gene matches. Germline-derived CDR1 and CDR2 are MNHEY and SMNVEV (reference sequence).

This clonotype occurred a few times. This chain uses TRBV6-1 with TRBJ1-1, with D perhaps TRBD1 (6 bases). V lost 6 bases and J lost 4, with 12 bases in between. This CDR3 contains 13 residues. Germline CDR1 and CDR2: MNHNS and SASEGT. The CDR3 nucleotides read TGTGCCAGCAGGATCAGGGGCCCCACTGAAGCTTTCTTT. Its translation: CASRIRGPTEAFF.

This clonotype has ten or more counts. This chain joins TRBV11-1 and TRBJ2-4; 9 nucleotides align to TRBD1. CDR3 length: 16 residues. The V gene's germline CDR1 is SGHAT and CDR2 FQDESV (reference sequence). V lost 5 bases and J lost 3; bases outside the gene matches: 8. This CDR3 reads CASSAGTGYFKNIQYF. In DNA, the CDR3 is TGTGCCAGCAGCGCCGGGACAGGGTATTTCAAAAACATTCAGTACTTC.

This clonotype was seen a few times. V is TRBV29-1 and J is TRBJ1-2; D is unresolved. The CDR3 loop spans 12 amino acids. Trimming shortened V by 3 bases and J by 6 bases, and 11 bases separated the two germline ends. CDR1 SQVTM and CDR2 ANQGSEA come from the germline V gene. CDR3 sequence reads: CSVEVGLHGYTF. In nucleotides, the CDR3 is TGCAGCGTTGAGGTAGGGCTCCATGGCTACACCTTC.

This clonotype was observed many times. The V call is TRBV5-8, the J call TRBJ2-7; D ambiguous. The CDR3 contains 14 residues. The germline V and J ends were trimmed by 1 base and 0 bases, with 8 bases remaining between them. Germline assignment: CDR1 SGHTS and CDR2 YDEGEE. Here the CDR3 reads CASSLLGISYEQYF. Here the CDR3 DNA reads TGTGCCAGCAGCTTGTTGGGGATCTCCTACGAGCAGTACTTC.

Notes on this clonotype: A read error may explain this, as a much larger clone is one base away. The rearrangement links TRBV20-1 to TRBJ2-2; the match to TRBD2 covers 12 bases. The germline V gene encodes CDR1 DFQATT and CDR2 SNEGSKA (reference sequence). CDR3 length: 16 residues. CDR3: CSPNPGLAGNTGELCF. DNA of the CDR3: TGCAGTCCAAATCCAGGACTAGCGGGGAACACCGGGGAGCTGTGTTTT.

This clonotype was seen at least ten times. This chain links TRBV28 with TRBJ2-7, with a possible D match to TRBD1 (6 bases). Trimming shortened V by 6 bases and J by 5 bases, and 20 bases separated the two germline ends. From germline, CDR1 is MDHEN and CDR2 SYDVKM. There are 15 residues in the CDR3. CDR3 coding DNA: TGTGCCAGCAGACCCAACAGGGCCCCCGGGCACGAGCAGTACTTC. Amino acid sequence: CASRPNRAPGHEQYF.